This T cell receptor beta chain was sequenced for a study of T cell changes during pregnancy in multiple sclerosis. This clone appeared once. The ends were cut back, 4 bases at V and 6 bases at J, with 16 bases in the middle. CDR1 and CDR2 (germline): SQVTM, ANQGSEA. The CDR3 has 14 amino acids. Here immunoSEQ multiplex PCR was the method, and the copy in TCRdb shows in-frame clones only, minus some. Of roughly 42,000 clones in the sample, roughly 91% were seen once. This receptor was obtained from a female donor with multiple sclerosis, enrolled in a pregnancy study. The chain uses TRBV29-1 and TRBJ2-1, with a tentative D call TRBD1 (6 bases). The sample consisted of CD4+ T cells from peripheral blood mononuclear cells, taken in the first trimester of pregnancy. The CDR3 coding sequence is TGCAGCGTTGTATCGGCCAGGGGCGGCAATGAGCAGTTCTTC. This gives the protein CSVVSARGGNEQFF.